Below are 19 T cell receptor beta chains sequenced from a single sample in a study of CD8+CD57+ T cells in acquired aplastic anemia. Template material for TCR beta VDJ and CDR3 profiling consisted of genomic DNA. Each CDR3 protein is one row after TCRdb ran MiXCR on the reads. This table has hundreds of thousands of distinct CDR3 sequences, approximately 51% appearing once. Patients who underwent sequencing had shown CD8+CD57+ cell expansion by flow cytometry. The sequenced material came from sorted CD4+, CD8+, or CD8+CD57+ T cells (not recorded which) from PBMCs. Source of these receptors: a human donor with aplastic anemia.

The table lists this clonotype with a few counts. The V call is TRBV18, the J call TRBJ2-7; D not resolved. V was shortened by 3 bases and J by 2 bases, with 11 bases between the two germline ends. The CDR3 has 14 amino acids. Germline V gives CDR1 KGHSH, CDR2 LQKENI. CDR3 nucleotides: TGTGCCAGCTCACCGGCAGTATTACCCTACGAGCAGTACTTC. Its protein product is CASSPAVLPYEQYF.

The chain carries TRBV20-1 and TRBJ1-2; D uncertain. The CDR3 consists of 15 residues. Trimming left V 0 bases short and J 3 bases short, with 14 bases between. Germline V gene lookup returns CDR1 DFQATT and CDR2 SNEGSKA (reference sequence). CDR3 DNA sequence: TGCAGTGCTAGAGATCGTCGCGGGGAGGACTATGGCTACACCTTC. Its protein is CSARDRRGEDYGYTF.

The V and J genes are TRBV10-3 and TRBJ1-4; 7 bases are shared with TRBD1. J gave up 0 bases and V 6 bases, and 4 bases lay outside the gene matches. The length of the CDR3 is 15 residues. Germline V gene sequence: CDR1 ENHRY, CDR2 SYGVKD. The CDR3 DNA is TGTGCCATCAGCGGGACAGAGACAACTAATGAAAAACTGTTTTTT. This sequence encodes CAISGTETTNEKLFF.

V is TRBV25-1 and J is TRBJ1-2; 7 bases line up with TRBD1. Germline V gene sequence: CDR1 MGHDK, CDR2 SYGVNS. V lost 5 bases and J lost 2; bases outside the gene matches: 2. The CDR3 totals 13 residues. CDR3 loop: CASSWDRNYGYTF. The CDR3 DNA reads as TGTGCCAGCAGTTGGGACAGAAACTATGGCTACACCTTC.

This clonotype was counted many times. This chain links TRBV20-1 with TRBJ1-4; 8 nucleotides align to TRBD1. The CDR3 covers 13 residues. J gave up 6 bases and V 6 bases, and 6 bases lay outside the gene matches. The germline CDR1 and CDR2 sequences are DFQATT and SNEGSKA (reference sequence). In DNA form, the CDR3 reads TGCAGTGCACGACAGGGGTCGGATGAAAAACTGTTTTTT. It encodes CSARQGSDEKLFF.

This clonotype was recorded at least ten times. The chain is built from TRBV7-8 and TRBJ1-4; D is unresolved. This CDR3 is built from 13 residues. Germline loops: CDR1 SGHVS, CDR2 FQNEAQ. V was pared by 1 base and J by 7 bases, with 7 bases between. CDR3 nucleotide sequence: TGTGCCAGCAGCTTAGGAAGGGTTGAAAAACTGTTTTTT. This encodes CASSLGRVEKLFF.

This clonotype was recorded only once. The gene calls are TRBV9 and TRBJ2-5, with D tentatively TRBD1 or TRBD2 (5 bases each). Per germline, CDR1 SGDLS and CDR2 YYNGEE. Trimming stripped 3 bases from V and 3 bases from J, with 12 bases between. The CDR3 runs to 14 residues. The CDR3 coding sequence is TGTGCCAGCAGCGGGGGTCGAGGGGAAGAGACCCAGTACTTC. This translates into CASSGGRGEETQYF.

This clonotype has just a few counts. A much more abundant neighbour one base away suggests this may be a read error. CDR3 DNA: TGTGCCAGCAGTCAACAGGGGGGGGAAGGCCACACCTTC. Its translation is CASSQQGGEGHTF. V is TRBV12-3 or TRBV12-4 and J is TRBJ1-2, with TRBD1 identical over 8 bases. There are 13 residues in the CDR3. J was trimmed by 12 bases and V by 5 bases; bases with no gene match: 11.

In the case of this clonotype: A much larger clone lies a single base off, so this may be a read error. The chain has TRBV13 and TRBJ1-4; D uncertain. V was shortened by 4 bases and J by 8 bases, with 8 bases between the two germline ends. This CDR3 has 12 amino acids. The germline V gene encodes CDR1 PRHDT and CDR2 FYEKMQ (reference sequence). Here the CDR3 reads CASSSPREKLFF. The CDR3, as DNA: TGTGCCAGCAGCTCCCCTCGGGAAAAACTGTTTTTT. The complete variable domain, with remaining parts taken from reference TRBV13 and TRBJ1-4, reads AAGVIQSPRHLIKEKRETATLKCYPIPRHDTVYWYQQGPGQDPQFLISFYEKMQSDKGSIPDRFSAQQFSDYHSELNMSSLELGDSALYFCASSSPREKLFFGSGTQLSVL.

This rearrangement joins TRBV29-1 to TRBJ1-4, with 10 bases aligning to TRBD1. The V and J ends lost 5 bases and 7 bases, in that order; junction bases with no gene match: 4. This CDR3 is built from 13 residues. Looked up from germline, CDR1 is SQVTM and CDR2 is ANQGSEA. CDR3 DNA: TGCAGCGTTTGGACAGGGGGAGGTGAAAAACTGTTTTTT. Amino acid sequence: CSVWTGGGEKLFF.

This clonotype was found many times. The chain employs TRBV5-8 and TRBJ2-5; TRBD1 might be the D (5 bases). V lost 3 bases and J lost 0, with 15 bases in between. The CDR3 loop spans 16 amino acids. The germline CDR1 and CDR2 sequences are SGHTS and YDEGEE. CDR3 DNA sequence: TGTGCCAGCAGCTCAACAGGAACAGCGTACCAAGAGACCCAGTACTTC. It codes for CASSSTGTAYQETQYF.

This clonotype occurred many times. This chain connects TRBV6-1 to TRBJ2-5, with D tentatively TRBD1 (5 bases). The CDR3 is 14 residues long. Germline-derived CDR1 and CDR2 are MNHNS and SASEGT. V was pared by 4 bases and J by 4 bases, with 13 bases between. The CDR3 region has the DNA TGTGCCAGCAGTGCTAGGGGCCTGGGAGAGACCCAGTACTTC. It is translated as CASSARGLGETQYF.

The chain combines TRBV9 with TRBJ2-7; D is ambiguous. Per the germline V gene, CDR1 is SGDLS and CDR2 is YYNGEE. The V end lost 0 bases, the J end lost 7 bases, and 23 bases lay between the germline ends. CDR3 size: 17 residues. DNA for the CDR3: TGTGCCAGCAGCGTAGGTGGAGACGTCAGCCTCCTCGGGGAGCAGTACTTC. Translation: CASSVGGDVSLLGEQYF.

Many counts were recorded for this clonotype. The rearrangement uses TRBV19 and TRBJ2-3, with 16 nucleotides matching TRBD2. Germline lookup yields CDR1 LNHDA and CDR2 SQIVND (reference sequence). The CDR3 runs 18 residues. Losses at the gene ends were 3 bases for V and 2 bases for J; bases not matched to a gene: 5. Here the CDR3 DNA reads TGTGCCAGTAGTATCAGGGGACTAGCGGGGGGGAACACAGATACGCAGTATTTT. Its translation: CASSIRGLAGGNTDTQYF.

The chain has TRBV5-1 and TRBJ2-7; the match to TRBD1 covers 7 bases. The germline gives CDR1 SGHRS, CDR2 YFSETQ. This CDR3 has 16 amino acids. V gave up 4 bases and J gave up 3 bases; unmatched junction bases: 13. The CDR3 sequence is CASSIRPGQRVYEQYF. The CDR3 coding sequence is TGCGCCAGCAGCATTCGACCGGGACAGCGAGTCTACGAGCAGTACTTC.

At least ten counts were recorded for this clonotype. The CDR3 DNA is TGTGCCAGTACCGGGGGAGCCAGGGCCCTTATTAACTATGGCTACACCTTC. The encoded protein is CASTGGARALINYGYTF. The chain employs TRBV19 and TRBJ1-2, with D possibly TRBD1 on 5 matching bases. Trimming removed 7 bases from V and 1 base from J, with 22 bases in between. The CDR3 consists of 17 residues. Germline CDR1 is LNHDA and CDR2 is SQIVND (reference sequence).

This clonotype was recorded at least ten times. CDR3 in amino acids: CASSLQGGSSYEQYF. CDR3 bases: TGCGCCAGCAGCCTCCAGGGGGGAAGCTCCTACGAGCAGTACTTC. The rearrangement uses TRBV5-1 and TRBJ2-7; possibly TRBD1 for D (7 bases). V was shortened by 4 bases and J by 0 bases, with 14 bases between the two germline ends. CDR1 SGHRS and CDR2 YFSETQ come from the germline V gene. This CDR3 comprises 15 residues. The variable domain in full, completed from reference TRBV5-1 and TRBJ2-7, reads KAGVTQTPRYLIKTRGQQVTLSCSPISGHRSVSWYQQTPGQGLQFLFEYFSETQRNKGNFPGRFSGRQFSNSRSEMNVSTLELGDSALYLCASSLQGGSSYEQYFGPGTRLTVT.

The CDR3 coding sequence is TGTGCCAGCAGCCCAGCGGGCCCCGGAAACACCATATATTTT. Its translation is CASSPAGPGNTIYF. This sequence joins TRBV7-2 and TRBJ1-3; no clear D gene. The CDR3 has 14 amino acids. In germline, CDR1 is SGHTA, CDR2 FQGNSA. V was pared by 5 bases and J by 4 bases, with 12 bases between. Together with reference TRBV7-2 and TRBJ1-3, the CDR3 gives the full variable domain: GAGVSQSPSNKVTEKGKDVELRCDPISGHTALYWYRQSLGQGLEFLIYFQGNSAPDKSGLPSDRFSAERTGGSVSTLTIQRTQQEDSAVYLCASSPAGPGNTIYFGEGSWLTVV.

Points on this clonotype: A much larger clone lies a single base off, so this may be a read error. The rearrangement joins TRBV5-1 to TRBJ2-1; 8 nucleotides line up with TRBD1. CDR1 is SGHRS, CDR2 YFSETQ, per germline. The CDR3 covers 14 residues. The V segment lost 0 bases and the J segment 8 bases; nucleotides outside the gene matches: 4. The CDR3, as DNA: TGCGCCAGCAGCTTGGCAGCAGGGGGCGATGAGCAGTTCTTC. Translation gives CASSLAAGGDEQFF.